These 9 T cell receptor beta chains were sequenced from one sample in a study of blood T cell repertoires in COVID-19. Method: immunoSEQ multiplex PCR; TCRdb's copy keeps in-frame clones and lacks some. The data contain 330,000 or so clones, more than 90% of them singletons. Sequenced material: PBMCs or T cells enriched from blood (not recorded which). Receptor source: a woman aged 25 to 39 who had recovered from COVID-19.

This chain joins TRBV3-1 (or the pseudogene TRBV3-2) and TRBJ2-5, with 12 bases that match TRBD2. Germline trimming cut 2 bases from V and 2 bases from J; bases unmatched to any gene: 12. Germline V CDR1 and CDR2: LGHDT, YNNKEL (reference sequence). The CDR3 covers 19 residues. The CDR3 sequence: CASSQKLLTSGREQETQYF. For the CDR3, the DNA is TGTGCCAGCAGCCAAAAATTGTTGACTAGCGGGAGAGAACAAGAGACCCAGTACTTC.

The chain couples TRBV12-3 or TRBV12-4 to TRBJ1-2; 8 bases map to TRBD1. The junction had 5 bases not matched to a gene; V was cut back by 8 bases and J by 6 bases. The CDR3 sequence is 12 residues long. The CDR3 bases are TGTGCCAGCGGTAAGACAGGGGATGGCTACACCTTC. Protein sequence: CASGKTGDGYTF.

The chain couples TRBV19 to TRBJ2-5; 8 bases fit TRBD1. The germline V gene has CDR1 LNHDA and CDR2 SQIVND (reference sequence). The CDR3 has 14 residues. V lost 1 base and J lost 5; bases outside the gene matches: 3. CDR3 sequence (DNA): TGTGCCAGTAGTATAGGACGACAGGGGGAGACCCAGTACTTC. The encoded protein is CASSIGRQGETQYF.

The CDR3 loop reads CASTPKVQAGANVLTF. DNA of the CDR3: TGTGCCAGCACCCCCAAGGTGCAGGCTGGGGCCAACGTCCTGACTTTC. The J gene is TRBJ2-6, the V gene TRBV3-1 (or the pseudogene TRBV3-2); D uncertain. The V end was cut by 7 bases, the J end by 2 bases, with 15 bases between. This CDR3 spans 16 amino acids. Germline V lookup: CDR1 LGHDT, CDR2 YNNKEL (reference sequence).

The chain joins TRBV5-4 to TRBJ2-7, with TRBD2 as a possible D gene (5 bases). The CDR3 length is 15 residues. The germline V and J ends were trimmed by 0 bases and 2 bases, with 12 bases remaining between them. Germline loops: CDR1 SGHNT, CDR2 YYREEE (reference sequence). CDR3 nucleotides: TGTGCCAGCAGCTTGGGTGGGAGTGACCCCTACGAGCAGTACTTC. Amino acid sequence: CASSLGGSDPYEQYF.

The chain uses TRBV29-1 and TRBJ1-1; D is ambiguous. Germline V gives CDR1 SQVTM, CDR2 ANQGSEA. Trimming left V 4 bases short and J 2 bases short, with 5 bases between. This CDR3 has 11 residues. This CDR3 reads CSVGENTEAFF. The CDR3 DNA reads TGCAGCGTTGGCGAAAACACTGAAGCTTTCTTT.

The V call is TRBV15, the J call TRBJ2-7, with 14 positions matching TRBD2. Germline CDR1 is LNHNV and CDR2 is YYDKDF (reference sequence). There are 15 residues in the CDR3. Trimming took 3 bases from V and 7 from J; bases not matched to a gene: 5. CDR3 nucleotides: TGTGCCACCAGCAGGGGACTAGCGGGAGTGGAAGAGCAGTACTTC. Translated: CATSRGLAGVEEQYF.

The CDR3 is CASSPSQGNYGYTF. In DNA, the CDR3 is TGTGCCAGCAGCCCTTCACAGGGAAACTATGGCTACACCTTC. The rearrangement joins TRBV7-2 to TRBJ1-2; D possibly corresponds to TRBD1 (6 bases). This CDR3 comprises 14 residues. Germline assignment: CDR1 SGHTA and CDR2 FQGNSA. Trimming took off 5 bases at V and 2 bases at J, with 12 bases between the two ends.

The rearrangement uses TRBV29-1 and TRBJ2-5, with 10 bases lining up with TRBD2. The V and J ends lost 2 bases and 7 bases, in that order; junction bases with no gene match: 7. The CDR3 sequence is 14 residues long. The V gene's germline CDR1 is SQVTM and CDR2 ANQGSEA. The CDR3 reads CSVETSGNVVTQYF. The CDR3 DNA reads TGCAGCGTTGAAACTAGCGGGAACGTCGTGACCCAGTACTTC.